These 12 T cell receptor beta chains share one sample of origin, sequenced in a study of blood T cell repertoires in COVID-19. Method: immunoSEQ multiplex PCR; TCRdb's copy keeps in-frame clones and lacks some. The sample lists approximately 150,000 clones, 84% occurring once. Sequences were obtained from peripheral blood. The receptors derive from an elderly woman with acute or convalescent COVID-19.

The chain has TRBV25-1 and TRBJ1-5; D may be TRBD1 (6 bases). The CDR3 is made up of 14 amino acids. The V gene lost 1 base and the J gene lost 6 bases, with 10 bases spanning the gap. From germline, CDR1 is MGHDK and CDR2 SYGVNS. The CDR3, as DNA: TGTGCCAGCAGTGAATGGGGGCAAGGTCAGCCCCAGCATTTT. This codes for CASSEWGQGQPQHF.

In DNA, the CDR3 is TGTGCCAGTAGTAGGGACAGGGGGCGAAGACAGCCCCAGCATTTT. Translation gives CASSRDRGRRQPQHF. The rearrangement links TRBV19 to TRBJ1-5, with 12 bases aligning to TRBD1. V gave up 4 bases and J gave up 7 bases; unmatched junction bases: 5. Germline-derived CDR1 and CDR2 are LNHDA and SQIVND (reference sequence). The CDR3 length is 15 residues.

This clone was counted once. The CDR3 DNA is TGTGCCAGCAGCCAAGGACCAATTGACAGTAACTATGGCTACACCTTC. Residues: CASSQGPIDSNYGYTF. The chain combines TRBV3-1 (or the pseudogene TRBV3-2) with TRBJ1-2; D is perhaps TRBD1 (5 bases). The germline V gene encodes CDR1 LGHDT and CDR2 YNNKEL (reference sequence). Trimming removed 1 base from V and 1 base from J, with 13 bases in between. The CDR3 extends over 16 amino acids.

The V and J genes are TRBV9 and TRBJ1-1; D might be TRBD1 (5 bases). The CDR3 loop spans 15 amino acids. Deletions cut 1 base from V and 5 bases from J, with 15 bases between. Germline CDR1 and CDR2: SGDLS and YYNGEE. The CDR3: CASSVSGQGRTEAFF. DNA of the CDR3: TGTGCCAGCAGCGTAAGTGGGCAGGGCAGAACTGAAGCTTTCTTT.

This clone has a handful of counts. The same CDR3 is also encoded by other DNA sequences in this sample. This chain's CDR3 is CASSLTDTYEQYF. In DNA form, the CDR3 reads TGTGCCAGCAGTTTAACAGACACCTACGAGCAGTACTTC. V and J are TRBV12-3 or TRBV12-4 and TRBJ2-7; D is uncertain. The CDR3 has 13 amino acids. Trimming shortened V by 2 bases and J by 2 bases, and 7 bases separated the two germline ends.

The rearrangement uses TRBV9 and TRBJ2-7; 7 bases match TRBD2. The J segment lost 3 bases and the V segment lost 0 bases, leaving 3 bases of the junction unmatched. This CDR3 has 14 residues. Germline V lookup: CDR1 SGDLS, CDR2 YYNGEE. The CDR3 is CASSVGGEGYEQYF. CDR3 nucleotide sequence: TGTGCCAGCAGCGTAGGAGGGGAGGGCTACGAGCAGTACTTC.

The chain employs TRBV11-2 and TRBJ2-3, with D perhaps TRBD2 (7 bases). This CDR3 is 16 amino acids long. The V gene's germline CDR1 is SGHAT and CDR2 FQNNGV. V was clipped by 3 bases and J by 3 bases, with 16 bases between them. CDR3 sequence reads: CASSFPEGGRTDTQYF. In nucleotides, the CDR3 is TGTGCCAGCAGCTTTCCTGAGGGGGGGAGAACAGATACGCAGTATTTT. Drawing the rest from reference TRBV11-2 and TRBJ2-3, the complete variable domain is EAGVAQSPRYKIIEKRQSVAFWCNPISGHATLYWYQQILGQGPKLLIQFQNNGVVDDSQLPKDRFSAERLKGVDSTLKIQPAKLEDSAVYLCASSFPEGGRTDTQYFGPGTRLTVL.

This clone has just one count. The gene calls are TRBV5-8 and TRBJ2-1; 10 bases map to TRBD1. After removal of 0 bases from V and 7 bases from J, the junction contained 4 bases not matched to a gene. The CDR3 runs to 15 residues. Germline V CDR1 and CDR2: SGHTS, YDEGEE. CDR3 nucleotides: TGTGCCAGCAGCTTGGGACAGGGGGCTTGGAATGAGCAGTTCTTC. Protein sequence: CASSLGQGAWNEQFF.

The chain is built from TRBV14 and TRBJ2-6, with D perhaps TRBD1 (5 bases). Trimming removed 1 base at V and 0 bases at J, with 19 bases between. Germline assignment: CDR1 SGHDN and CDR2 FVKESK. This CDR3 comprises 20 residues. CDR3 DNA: TGTGCCAGCAGCCAAGTGCTTGAAAGGGGAATTTTCTCTGGGGCCAACGTCCTGACTTTC. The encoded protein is CASSQVLERGIFSGANVLTF.

The CDR3 loop is CASSIWGPGELFF. The CDR3 nucleotides are TGTGCCAGTAGTATTTGGGGCCCCGGGGAGCTGTTTTTT. The chain recombines TRBV19 with TRBJ2-2, with D possibly matching TRBD1 (5 bases). Deletions cut 3 bases from V and 6 bases from J, with 8 bases between. This CDR3 region has 13 residues. Germline CDR1 LNHDA, CDR2 SQIVND (reference sequence).

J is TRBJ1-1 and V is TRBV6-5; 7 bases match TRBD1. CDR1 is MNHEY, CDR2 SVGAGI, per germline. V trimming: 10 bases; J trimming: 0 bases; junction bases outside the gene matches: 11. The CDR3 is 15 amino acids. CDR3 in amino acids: CATATQGSMNTEAFF. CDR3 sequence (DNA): TGTGCCACTGCGACACAGGGGTCCATGAACACTGAAGCTTTCTTT.

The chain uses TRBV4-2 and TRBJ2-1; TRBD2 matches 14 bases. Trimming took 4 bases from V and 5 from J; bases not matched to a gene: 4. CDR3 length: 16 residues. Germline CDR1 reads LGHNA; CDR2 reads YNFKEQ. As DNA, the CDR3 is TGTGCCAGCAGCCGGGGACTAGCGGGGGCTGACAATGAGCAGTTCTTC. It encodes CASSRGLAGADNEQFF.